Sequencing of this T cell receptor (beta chain) was carried out in a study of radiotherapy plus CTLA-4 blockade in lung cancer (dated by TCRdb to between 2018 and 2020). With respect to the entire study: Objective responses occurred in more than 15% of enrolled patients, and around 30% achieved disease control.

Focal radiation therapy combined with CTLA-4 blockade (ipilimumab) was tested in patients with chemo-refractory metastatic non-small-cell lung cancer. The library was generated by the immunoSEQ multiplex PCR assay. Not all clones reach the TCRdb copy of this immuneACCESS table, which keeps in-frame sequences only. Checked studies attribute under half of the gap to unresolved V genes and leave the rest unexplained. In all, the sample holds roughly 59,000 clones, and less than 75% of those were seen once. The ten largest clones capture around 8% of the sample. General findings and caveats noted by the study authors: The strongest predictors of response were reported to be early dynamic shifts in blood T cell clones along with a rise in serum interferon-beta following radiation. After treatment with radiotherapy and ipilimumab, TCR clones that originated in tumors expanded in peripheral blood.

The CDR3 runs 17 residues from the cysteine to the phenylalanine. Here the CDR3 DNA is all that survives: 51 bases in frame from base 1. To note about this clone: The target of this receptor is not known. No base-level quality is on record; no much larger clone is a single base apart.

This receptor chain uses TRBV21-1 and TRBJ2-3; TRBD1, the table's D call, was not compared with the DNA. TRBV21-1 constitutes a pseudogene. The sequences come from peripheral blood, collected from a patient treated with radiotherapy plus ipilimumab. This TCR derives from a human donor with non-small cell lung cancer whose response to radiotherapy plus ipilimumab could not be evaluated. The CDR3 sequence is CASSKVSGGSSTDTQYF. The DNA reads TGTGCCAGCAGCAAAGTATCAGGGGGCTCAAGCACAGATACGCAGTATTTT.